This TCR beta chain was captured by sequencing in a study of T cell repertoires in cytomegalovirus infection. As for the study in general: Through public TCR beta signatures, both CMV infection and matching HLA type were indicated.

Germline V gives CDR1 GTSNPN, CDR2 SVGIG (reference sequence). Trimming cost V 4 bases and J 4 bases, with 13 bases left between them. This CDR3 region has 13 residues. TCRdb used MiXCR to reprocess the reads, holding one entry per CDR3 protein. The sample consists of 210,000 or so distinct CDR3 sequences, around 6.4% of them appearing once. Study-wide results and caveats: The study identified carriers of CMV plus the relevant HLA from cumulative public TCR beta family frequency. Clonotype analysis showed dominance of the ex vivo response by HLA-C-restricted CMV-specific TCR beta clonotypes.

Remarks on this clonotype: Its target is unknown.

Material: PBMCs. This sequence originates from a human donor in good health (CMV status not recorded). Some clones in this sample may be carry-over from other donors' samples. V usage is TRBV30 and J usage is TRBJ1-1; D is ambiguous. DNA of the CDR3: TGTGCCTGGATCATCGGGGTTTTCACTGAAGCTTTCTTT. This gives the protein CAWIIGVFTEAFF.